What follows are 16 T cell receptor beta chains derived from one specimen sequenced in a study of T-cell reconstitution after alpha-beta-depleted transplantation in children. Unique molecular identifiers were used to barcode this TCRbeta library. TCRdb independently ran MiXCR on the PCR reads; one entry per CDR3 protein. The data contain about 310,000 distinct CDR3 sequences, over 20% of them singletons. The sample in question was PBMCs, mostly from graft donor cells, obtained 180 days after TCRalphabeta/CD19-depleted stem cell transplant. These receptors all come from a male patient between 5 and 17 years old who had a stem cell transplant for acute lymphoblastic leukemia, so the T cells may come from the graft donor.

This clonotype was recorded a few times. This chain links TRBV10-3 with TRBJ1-1, with D perhaps TRBD1 (5 bases). The CDR3 sequence is 14 residues long. In germline, CDR1 is ENHRY, CDR2 SYGVKD. Trimming cost V 6 bases and J 5 bases, with 16 bases left between them. The CDR3 bases are TGTGCCATCAGGGGGGGACGGGGGAAAACTGAAGCTTTCTTT. Residues: CAIRGGRGKTEAFF.

The chain's CDR3 is CASSLAGGHGTDTQYF. As DNA, the CDR3 is TGCGCCAGCAGCTTGGCCGGGGGCCATGGGACAGATACGCAGTATTTT. The chain uses TRBV5-1 and TRBJ2-3, with D possibly being TRBD1 or TRBD2 (6 bases each). The CDR3 extends over 16 amino acids. Germline lookup yields CDR1 SGHRS and CDR2 YFSETQ. V shed 0 bases and J shed 3 bases, with 14 bases lying between them.

The sample holds a few counts of this clonotype. CDR3: CASSGGYTGELFF. The CDR3 coding sequence is TGTGCCAGCAGCGGGGGGTACACCGGGGAGCTGTTTTTT. The chain joins TRBV6-2 or TRBV6-3 to TRBJ2-2; the match to TRBD2 covers 7 bases. CDR1 is MNHEY, CDR2 SVGEGT, per germline. This CDR3 spans 13 amino acids. Trimming took 6 bases from V and 3 from J; bases not matched to a gene: 1.

V usage is TRBV10-3 and J usage is TRBJ1-2; D unresolved. V was clipped by 5 bases and J by 3 bases, with 16 bases between them. This CDR3 spans 15 amino acids. The germline V gene encodes CDR1 ENHRY and CDR2 SYGVKD. The CDR3 sequence: CAISRSEPGDYGYTF. CDR3 nucleotide sequence: TGTGCCATCAGTAGGTCAGAGCCCGGGGACTATGGCTACACCTTC.

The gene calls are TRBV20-1 and TRBJ1-3, with unresolved D. Trimming left V 7 bases short and J 0 bases short, with 10 bases between. The CDR3 totals 13 residues. Germline V gene sequence: CDR1 DFQATT, CDR2 SNEGSKA (reference sequence). The CDR3 nucleotides are TGCAGTGTTGGCAGGCACTCTGGAAACACCATATATTTT. Translating it yields CSVGRHSGNTIYF.

The chain recombines TRBV7-6 with TRBJ2-1; TRBD2 agrees at 13 bases. CDR1 is SGHVS and CDR2 is FNYEAQ in the germline V gene. V dropped 1 base and J dropped 14; count of bases not matched to a gene: 5. CDR3 length: 14 residues. The CDR3 sequence: CASSLGLAGGLKFF. In nucleotides, the CDR3 is TGTGCCAGCAGCTTAGGACTAGCGGGAGGTCTTAAGTTCTTC. The full variable domain, rest sourced from reference TRBV7-6 and TRBJ2-1, is GAGVSQSPRYKVTKRGQDVALRCDPISGHVSLYWYRQALGQGPEFLTYFNYEAQQDKSGLPNDRFSAERPEGSISTLTIQRTEQRDSAMYRCASSLGLAGGLKFFGPGTRLTVL.

This clonotype has a handful of counts. The chain has TRBV2 and TRBJ2-3, with 11 positions matching TRBD2. Germline V gene data show CDR1 as SNHLY and CDR2 as FYNNEI. The CDR3 loop spans 13 amino acids. With 9 bases clipped from V and 8 bases from J, the junction kept 7 bases outside the gene matches. CDR3 residues: CARRLAGIPTQYF. CDR3 in DNA: TGTGCCAGAAGACTAGCGGGAATCCCTACGCAGTATTTT.

V usage is TRBV24-1 and J usage is TRBJ1-2; perhaps TRBD1 as D (5 bases). Per the germline V gene, CDR1 is KGHDR and CDR2 is SFDVKD. The CDR3 is 13 amino acids. V was pared by 3 bases and J by 2 bases, with 6 bases between. CDR3 bases: TGTGCCACCAGTGATGGGGACAACTATGGCTACACCTTC. Translated: CATSDGDNYGYTF.

This clonotype was detected only a few times. The chain employs TRBV15 and TRBJ2-1, with D unresolved. This CDR3 is built from 16 residues. Germline CDR1 reads LNHNV; CDR2 reads YYDKDF (reference sequence). The V end lost 0 bases, the J end lost 0 bases, and 9 bases lay between the germline ends. The CDR3, as DNA: TGTGCCACCAGCAGAGAGGAGCCACACTCCTACAATGAGCAGTTCTTC. Protein sequence: CATSREEPHSYNEQFF.

The gene calls are TRBV9 and TRBJ2-3; D may be TRBD1 (6 bases). Trimming took off 0 bases at V and 1 base at J, with 9 bases between the two ends. The CDR3 spans 15 residues. Germline V CDR1 and CDR2: SGDLS, YYNGEE. Here the CDR3 DNA reads TGTGCCAGCAGCGTAGGCCGACAGGGCACAGATACGCAGTATTTT. Protein sequence: CASSVGRQGTDTQYF.

J is TRBJ2-5 and V is TRBV4-1, with TRBD1 as a possible D gene (5 bases). The CDR3 totals 15 residues. Germline V gene data show CDR1 as MGHRA and CDR2 as YSYEKL. V lost 1 base and J 1 base, leaving 10 bases between the germline ends. The CDR3 reads CASSQGGAVQETQYF. CDR3 sequence (DNA): TGCGCCAGCAGCCAAGGTGGGGCGGTCCAAGAGACCCAGTACTTC.

This clonotype came up a few times. J is TRBJ1-5 and V is TRBV15; D call uncertain. CDR1 is LNHNV, CDR2 YYDKDF, per germline (reference sequence). The CDR3 is 12 residues long. Between the trimmed V and J ends, which lost 1 base and 7 bases, there was a span of 5 bases. This CDR3 is CATSRGSQPQHF. DNA of the CDR3: TGTGCCACCAGCAGAGGATCCCAGCCCCAGCATTTT.

This chain uses TRBV7-8 with TRBJ2-3; 12 positions match TRBD1. CDR1 and CDR2 (germline): SGHVS, FQNEAQ. Unmatched junction bases numbered 8, after V lost 7 bases and J lost 6 bases. The CDR3 has 15 amino acids. As DNA, the CDR3 is TGTGCCAGCACACCGGGACAGGGGGCATGGGATACGCAGTATTTT. Its translation: CASTPGQGAWDTQYF.

This clonotype occurred many times. This chain joins TRBV4-1 and TRBJ2-1, with 16 bases that match TRBD2. Germline trimming cut 4 bases from V and 6 bases from J; bases unmatched to any gene: 15. Germline loops: CDR1 MGHRA, CDR2 YSYEKL. The CDR3 covers 20 residues. Here the CDR3 DNA reads TGCGCCAGCAGCCCACCCGGCGGGACTAGCGGGAGGGCCAGATCCAATGAGCAGTTCTTC. Translation: CASSPPGGTSGRARSNEQFF.

The chain is built from TRBV5-1 and TRBJ1-2, with D hard to call. Trimming left V 1 base short and J 6 bases short, with 19 bases between. From germline, CDR1 is SGHRS and CDR2 YFSETQ. This CDR3 region has 16 residues. CDR3 coding DNA: TGCGCCAGCAGCTTGAGTATGGGAAGATCCTCTAATGGCTACACCTTC. It yields the protein CASSLSMGRSSNGYTF.

The table lists this clonotype with a few counts. The rearrangement uses TRBV4-1 and TRBJ2-5; possible D gene TRBD1, 5 bases. Germline V CDR1 and CDR2: MGHRA, YSYEKL. The CDR3 contains 14 residues. With 1 base removed from V and 3 bases from J, the gap between germline ends came to 9 bases. CDR3 region: CASSQVRGKETQYF. CDR3 bases: TGCGCCAGCAGCCAAGTAAGGGGCAAAGAGACCCAGTACTTC.